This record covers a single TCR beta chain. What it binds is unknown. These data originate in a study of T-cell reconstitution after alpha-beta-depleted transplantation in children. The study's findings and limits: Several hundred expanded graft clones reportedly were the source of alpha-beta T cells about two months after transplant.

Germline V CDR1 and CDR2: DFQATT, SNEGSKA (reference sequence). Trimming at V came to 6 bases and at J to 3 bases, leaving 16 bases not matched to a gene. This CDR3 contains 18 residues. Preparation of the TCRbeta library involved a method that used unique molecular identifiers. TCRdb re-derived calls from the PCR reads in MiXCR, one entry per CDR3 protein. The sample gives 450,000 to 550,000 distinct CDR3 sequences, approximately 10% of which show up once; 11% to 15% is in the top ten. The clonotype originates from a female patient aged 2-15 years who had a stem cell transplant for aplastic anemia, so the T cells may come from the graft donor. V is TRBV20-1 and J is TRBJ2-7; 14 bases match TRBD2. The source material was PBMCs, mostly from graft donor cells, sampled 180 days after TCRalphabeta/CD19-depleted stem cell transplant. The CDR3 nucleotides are TGCAGTGCCAGTACGACTAGCGGGAGGGCCGCTTCCCACTACGAGCAGTACGTC. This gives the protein CSASTTSGRAASHYEQYV.